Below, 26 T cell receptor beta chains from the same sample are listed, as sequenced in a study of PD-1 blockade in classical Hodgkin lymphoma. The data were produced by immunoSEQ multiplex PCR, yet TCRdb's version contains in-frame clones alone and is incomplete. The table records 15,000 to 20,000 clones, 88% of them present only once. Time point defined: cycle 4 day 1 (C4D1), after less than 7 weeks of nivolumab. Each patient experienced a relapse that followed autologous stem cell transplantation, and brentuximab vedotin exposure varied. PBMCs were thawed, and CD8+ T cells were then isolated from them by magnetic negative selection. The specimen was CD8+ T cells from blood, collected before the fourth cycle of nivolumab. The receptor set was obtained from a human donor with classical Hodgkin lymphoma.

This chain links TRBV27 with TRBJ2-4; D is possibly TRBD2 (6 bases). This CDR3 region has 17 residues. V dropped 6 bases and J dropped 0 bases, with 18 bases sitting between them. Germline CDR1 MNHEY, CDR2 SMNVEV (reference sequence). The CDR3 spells CASRGGGRSLAKNIQYF. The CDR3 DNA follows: TGTGCCAGCAGGGGGGGAGGCAGGAGCCTAGCCAAAAACATTCAGTACTTC.

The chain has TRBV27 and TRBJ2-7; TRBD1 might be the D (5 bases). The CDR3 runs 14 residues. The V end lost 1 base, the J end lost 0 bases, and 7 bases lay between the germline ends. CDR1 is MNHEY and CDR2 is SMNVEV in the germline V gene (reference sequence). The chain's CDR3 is CASSLYQGSYEQYF. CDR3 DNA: TGTGCCAGCAGTTTATATCAGGGCTCCTACGAGCAGTACTTC.

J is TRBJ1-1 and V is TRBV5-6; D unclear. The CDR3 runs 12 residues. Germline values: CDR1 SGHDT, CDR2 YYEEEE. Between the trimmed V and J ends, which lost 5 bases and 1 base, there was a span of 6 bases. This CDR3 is CASSTGNTEAFF. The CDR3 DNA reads TGTGCCAGCAGTACCGGGAACACTGAAGCTTTCTTT.

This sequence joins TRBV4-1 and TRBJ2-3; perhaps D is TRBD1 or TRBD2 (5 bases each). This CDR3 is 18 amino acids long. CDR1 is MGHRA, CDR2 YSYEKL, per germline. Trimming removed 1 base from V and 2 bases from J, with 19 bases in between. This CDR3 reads CASSQGRLGTRDTDTQYF. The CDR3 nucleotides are TGCGCCAGCAGCCAAGGCCGACTGGGGACCCGAGACACAGATACGCAGTATTTT.

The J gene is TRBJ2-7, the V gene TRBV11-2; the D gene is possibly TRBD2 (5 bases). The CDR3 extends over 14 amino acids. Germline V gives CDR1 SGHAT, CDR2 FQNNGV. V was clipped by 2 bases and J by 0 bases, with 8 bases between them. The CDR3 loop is CASSLLGSSYEQYF. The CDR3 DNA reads TGTGCCAGCAGCTTATTGGGGAGCTCCTACGAGCAGTACTTC. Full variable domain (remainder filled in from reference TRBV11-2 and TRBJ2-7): EAGVAQSPRYKIIEKRQSVAFWCNPISGHATLYWYQQILGQGPKLLIQFQNNGVVDDSQLPKDRFSAERLKGVDSTLKIQPAKLEDSAVYLCASSLLGSSYEQYFGPGTRLTVT.

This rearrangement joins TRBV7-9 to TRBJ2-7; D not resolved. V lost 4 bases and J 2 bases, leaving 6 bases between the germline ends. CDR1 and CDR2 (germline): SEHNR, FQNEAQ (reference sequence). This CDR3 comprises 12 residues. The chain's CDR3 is CASSSNPYEQYF. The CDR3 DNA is TGTGCCAGCAGCTCCAACCCCTACGAGCAGTACTTC.

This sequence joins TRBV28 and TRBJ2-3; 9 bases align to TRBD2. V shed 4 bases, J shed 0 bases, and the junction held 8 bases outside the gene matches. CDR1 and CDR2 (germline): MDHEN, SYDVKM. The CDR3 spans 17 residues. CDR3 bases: TGTGCCAGCAGTTCGACGGACCTAGCGGGGAGCACAGATACGCAGTATTTT. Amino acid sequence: CASSSTDLAGSTDTQYF.

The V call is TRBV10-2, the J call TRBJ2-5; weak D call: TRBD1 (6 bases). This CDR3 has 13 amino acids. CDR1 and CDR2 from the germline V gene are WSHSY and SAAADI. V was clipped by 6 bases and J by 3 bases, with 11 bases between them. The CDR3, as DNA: TGCGCCAGCAGGAAGGACAGAAAAGAGACCCAGTACTTC. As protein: CASRKDRKETQYF.

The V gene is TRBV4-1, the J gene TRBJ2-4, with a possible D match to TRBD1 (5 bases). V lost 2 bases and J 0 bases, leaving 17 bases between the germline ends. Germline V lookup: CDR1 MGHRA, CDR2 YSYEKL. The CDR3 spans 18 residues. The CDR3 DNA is TGCGCCAGCAGCCAAAACCTACGGACACCTCTAGCCAAAAACATTCAGTACTTC. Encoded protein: CASSQNLRTPLAKNIQYF.

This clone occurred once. This chain's CDR3 is CAWSGWPGRGTEAFF. The CDR3 DNA is TGTGCCTGGAGTGGGTGGCCCGGACGGGGGACTGAAGCTTTCTTT. This chain joins TRBV30 and TRBJ1-1, with D maybe TRBD1 (5 bases). This CDR3 has 15 residues. Deletions cut 1 base from V and 5 bases from J, with 17 bases between. Germline lookup yields CDR1 GTSNPN and CDR2 SVGIG (reference sequence).

CDR3 nucleotides: TGTGCCTGGAGTAAAGGGCCAGATACGCAGTATTTT. Its translation: CAWSKGPDTQYF. This sequence joins TRBV30 and TRBJ2-3; no firm D call. Trimming left V 2 bases short and J 4 bases short, with 7 bases between. CDR3 length: 12 amino acids. The germline CDR1 and CDR2 sequences are GTSNPN and SVGIG (reference sequence).

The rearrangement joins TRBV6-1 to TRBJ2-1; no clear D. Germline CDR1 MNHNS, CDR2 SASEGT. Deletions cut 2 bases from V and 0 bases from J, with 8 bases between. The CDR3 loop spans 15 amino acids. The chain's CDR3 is CASSETGSSYNEQFF. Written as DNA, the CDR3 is TGTGCCAGCAGTGAAACGGGTAGCTCCTACAATGAGCAGTTCTTC.

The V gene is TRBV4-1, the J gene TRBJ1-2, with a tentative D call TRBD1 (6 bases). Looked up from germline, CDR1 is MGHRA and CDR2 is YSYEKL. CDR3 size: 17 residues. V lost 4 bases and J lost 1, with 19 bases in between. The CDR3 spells CASSREPFGQLNYGYTF. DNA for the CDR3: TGCGCCAGCAGCCGAGAACCCTTCGGACAGCTTAACTATGGCTACACCTTC.

This CDR3 is CASTAGNEKLFF. The CDR3 DNA follows: TGTGCCAGCACCGCAGGGAATGAAAAACTGTTTTTT. The J gene is TRBJ1-4, the V gene TRBV27, with a weak D call TRBD1 (5 bases). Germline CDR1 and CDR2: MNHEY and SMNVEV (reference sequence). CDR3 size: 12 residues. The V end lost 7 bases, the J end lost 5 bases, and 8 bases lay between the germline ends.

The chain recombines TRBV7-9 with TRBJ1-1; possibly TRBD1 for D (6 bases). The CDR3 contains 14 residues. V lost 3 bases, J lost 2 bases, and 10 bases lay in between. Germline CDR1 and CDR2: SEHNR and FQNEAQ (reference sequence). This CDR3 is CASSFDRRNTEAFF. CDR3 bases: TGTGCCAGCAGCTTCGACAGGCGAAACACTGAAGCTTTCTTT.

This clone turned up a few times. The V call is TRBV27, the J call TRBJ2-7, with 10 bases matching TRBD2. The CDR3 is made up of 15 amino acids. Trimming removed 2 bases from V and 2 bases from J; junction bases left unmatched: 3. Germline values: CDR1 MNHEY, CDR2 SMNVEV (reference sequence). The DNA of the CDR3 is TGTGCCAGCAGTTTAACCCTAGCGGGGGCCTACGAGCAGTACTTC. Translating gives CASSLTLAGAYEQYF.

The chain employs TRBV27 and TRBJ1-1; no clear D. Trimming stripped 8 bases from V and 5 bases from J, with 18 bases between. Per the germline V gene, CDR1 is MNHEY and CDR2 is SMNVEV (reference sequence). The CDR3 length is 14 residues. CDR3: CASSMWEGGTEAFF. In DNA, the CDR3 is TGTGCCAGCTCAATGTGGGAGGGAGGAACTGAAGCTTTCTTT.

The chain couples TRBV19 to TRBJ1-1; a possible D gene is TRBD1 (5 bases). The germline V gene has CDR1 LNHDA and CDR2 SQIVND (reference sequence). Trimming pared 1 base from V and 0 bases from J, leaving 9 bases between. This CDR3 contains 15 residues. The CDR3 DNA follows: TGTGCCAGTAGTATAGTCAGGGCGCTGAACACTGAAGCTTTCTTT. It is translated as CASSIVRALNTEAFF.

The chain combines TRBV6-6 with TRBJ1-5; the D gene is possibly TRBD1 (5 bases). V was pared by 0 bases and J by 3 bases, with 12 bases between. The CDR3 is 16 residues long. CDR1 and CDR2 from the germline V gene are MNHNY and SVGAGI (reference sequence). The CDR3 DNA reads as TGTGCCAGCAGTTACTCGAGGCCCAGGGCCAATCAGCCCCAGCATTTT. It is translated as CASSYSRPRANQPQHF.

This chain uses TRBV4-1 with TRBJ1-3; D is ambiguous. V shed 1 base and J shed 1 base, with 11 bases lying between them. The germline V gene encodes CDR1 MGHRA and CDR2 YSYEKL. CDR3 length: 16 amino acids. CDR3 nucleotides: TGCGCCAGCAGCCAAGTGTGGCAGAAGTCTGGAAACACCATATATTTT. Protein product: CASSQVWQKSGNTIYF.

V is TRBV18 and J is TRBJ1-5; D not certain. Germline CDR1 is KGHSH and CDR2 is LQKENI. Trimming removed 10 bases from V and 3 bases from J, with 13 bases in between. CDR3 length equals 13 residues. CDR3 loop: CATREGPNQPQHF. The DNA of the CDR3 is TGTGCCACCCGGGAAGGCCCCAATCAGCCCCAGCATTTT.

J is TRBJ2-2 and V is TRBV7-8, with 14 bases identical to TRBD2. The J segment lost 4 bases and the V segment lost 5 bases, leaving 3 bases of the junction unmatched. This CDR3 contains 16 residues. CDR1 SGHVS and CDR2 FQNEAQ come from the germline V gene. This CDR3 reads CASSSGTSGGTGELFF. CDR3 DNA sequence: TGTGCCAGCAGCAGCGGGACTAGCGGGGGCACCGGGGAGCTGTTTTTT.

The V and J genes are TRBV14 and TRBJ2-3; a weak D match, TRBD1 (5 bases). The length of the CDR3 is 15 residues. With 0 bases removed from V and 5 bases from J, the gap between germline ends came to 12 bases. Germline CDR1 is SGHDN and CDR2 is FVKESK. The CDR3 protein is CASSQEMRQRDTQYF. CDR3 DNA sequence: TGTGCCAGCAGCCAAGAGATGAGACAGAGAGATACGCAGTATTTT.

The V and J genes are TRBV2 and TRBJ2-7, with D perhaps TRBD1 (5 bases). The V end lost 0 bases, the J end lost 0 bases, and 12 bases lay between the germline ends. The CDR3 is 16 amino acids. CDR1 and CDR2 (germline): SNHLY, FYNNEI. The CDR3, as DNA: TGTGCCAGCAGTGAAGCCATAGGGGCGAGCTCCTACGAGCAGTACTTC. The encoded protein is CASSEAIGASSYEQYF.

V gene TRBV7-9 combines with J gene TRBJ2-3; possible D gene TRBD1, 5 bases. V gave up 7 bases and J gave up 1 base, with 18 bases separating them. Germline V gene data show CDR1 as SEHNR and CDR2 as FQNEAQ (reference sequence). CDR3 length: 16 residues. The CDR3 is CASTTQSGAGTDTQYF. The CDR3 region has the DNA TGTGCCAGCACCACCCAAAGTGGGGCCGGCACAGATACGCAGTATTTT.

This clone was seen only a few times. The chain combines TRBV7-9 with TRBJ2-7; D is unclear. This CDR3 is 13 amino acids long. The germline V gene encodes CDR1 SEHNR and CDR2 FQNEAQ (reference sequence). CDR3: CSLLPLGTYEQYF. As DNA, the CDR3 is TGTTCCCTCCTTCCCCTTGGGACCTACGAGCAGTACTTC.